What follows are 30 T cell receptor beta chains derived from one specimen sequenced in a study of cytomegalovirus exposure and HLA in healthy donors. The PCR used 60 Vbeta and 13 Jbeta primers. Assay: immunoSEQ multiplex PCR; the TCRdb copy retains only in-frame clones and omits some. The sample has tens of thousands of clones, roughly 70% seen once. The source material was PBMCs. These TCRs come from a woman between 40 and 55 years old in good health and CMV-seropositive.

The chain employs TRBV2 and TRBJ2-3; 9 bases map to TRBD2. Germline lookup yields CDR1 SNHLY and CDR2 FYNNEI. After removal of 3 bases from V and 4 bases from J, the junction contained 5 bases not matched to a gene. This CDR3 region has 15 residues. The CDR3 DNA reads as TGTGCCAGCAGTGAGATGGGACTAGCCCCAGATACGCAGTATTTT. It yields the protein CASSEMGLAPDTQYF.

The chain combines TRBV5-4 with TRBJ2-1; 10 nucleotides align to TRBD2. This CDR3 spans 16 amino acids. The germline CDR1 and CDR2 sequences are SGHNT and YYREEE (reference sequence). V dropped 0 bases and J dropped 5; count of bases not matched to a gene: 5. CDR3 in amino acids: CASSLALAGKDNEQFF. CDR3 nucleotide sequence: TGTGCCAGCAGCTTGGCACTAGCGGGGAAAGACAATGAGCAGTTCTTC.

Remarks on this clone: A read error may be the cause here, since a much bigger clone is one base away. This chain uses TRBV28 with TRBJ2-3; 9 nucleotides match TRBD2. After removal of 5 bases from V and 1 base from J, the junction contained 1 base not matched to a gene. The CDR3 has 14 residues. Germline V gene sequence: CDR1 MDHEN, CDR2 SYDVKM. The DNA for the CDR3 is TGTGCCAGCAGTCAGCGGGGGGGCACAGATACGCAGTATTTT. Translating it yields CASSQRGGTDTQYF.

The chain joins TRBV25-1 to TRBJ2-7; 7 nucleotides align to TRBD1. The CDR3 is 16 amino acids. V lost 4 bases to trimming and J lost 2 bases; unmatched junction nucleotides: 11. CDR1 and CDR2 (germline): MGHDK, SYGVNS. The CDR3 reads CASSGLYAGGPYEQYF. The CDR3 DNA sequence: TGTGCCAGCAGTGGGCTTTACGCAGGGGGACCCTACGAGCAGTACTTC.

This clone was counted ten times or more. The V gene is TRBV2, the J gene TRBJ2-5; D is perhaps TRBD1 (6 bases). CDR3 length equals 14 residues. Trimming shortened V by 6 bases and J by 5 bases, and 16 bases separated the two germline ends. Per germline, CDR1 SNHLY and CDR2 FYNNEI. This chain's CDR3 is CASRGAIEAETQYF. DNA for the CDR3: TGTGCCAGCAGGGGGGCCATCGAGGCGGAGACCCAGTACTTC. The variable domain in full, completed from reference TRBV2 and TRBJ2-5, reads EPEVTQTPSHQVTQMGQEVILRCVPISNHLYFYWYRQILGQKVEFLVSFYNNEISEKSEIFDDQFSVERPDGSNFTLKIRSTKLEDSAMYFCASRGAIEAETQYFGPGTRLLVL.

This clone was seen a handful of times. V usage is TRBV6-4 and J usage is TRBJ2-3, with 8 nucleotides matching TRBD2. Unmatched junction bases numbered 7, after V lost 3 bases and J lost 5 bases. The germline gives CDR1 MRHNA, CDR2 SNTAGT. The CDR3 covers 15 residues. Here the CDR3 DNA reads TGTGCCAGCAGTGAGGGAGCGGGGGCACAAGATACGCAGTATTTT. This translates into CASSEGAGAQDTQYF.

This clone was picked up one time. This chain uses TRBV28 with TRBJ1-2, with D tentatively TRBD1 (5 bases). Between the trimmed V and J ends, which lost 4 bases and 8 bases, there was a span of 14 bases. This CDR3 comprises 13 residues. Germline values: CDR1 MDHEN, CDR2 SYDVKM. The CDR3 nucleotides are TGTGCCAGCAGTTCGTCGCGGGGCCAAGGCTACACCTTC. Its translation: CASSSSRGQGYTF.

The chain uses TRBV4-2 and TRBJ2-7; weak D call: TRBD1 (7 bases). The V gene lost 5 bases and the J gene lost 1 base, with 15 bases spanning the gap. Looked up from germline, CDR1 is LGHNA and CDR2 is YNFKEQ. The CDR3 is made up of 15 amino acids. The CDR3 loop is CASSKTQGGSYEQYF. In nucleotides, the CDR3 is TGTGCCAGCAGCAAAACGCAGGGGGGATCCTACGAGCAGTACTTC.

This clone was counted a single time. V gene TRBV12-5 combines with J gene TRBJ1-5; 7 positions match TRBD1. V was pared by 0 bases and J by 4 bases, with 0 bases of the junction left unmatched. Germline values: CDR1 LGHNT, CDR2 FRNRAP. The CDR3 has 14 residues. CDR3: CASGLVQGNQPQHF. CDR3 nucleotide sequence: TGTGCTAGTGGTTTGGTACAGGGGAATCAGCCCCAGCATTTT.

The rearrangement uses TRBV4-2 and TRBJ2-7; 11 nucleotides agree with TRBD2. Germline V gives CDR1 LGHNA, CDR2 YNFKEQ. Unmatched junction bases numbered 6, after V lost 4 bases and J lost 4 bases. The CDR3 extends over 15 amino acids. CDR3 loop: CASSRLTSGDYEQYF. The CDR3 nucleotides are TGTGCCAGCAGCCGACTGACTAGCGGGGATTACGAGCAGTACTTC.

V usage is TRBV6-6 and J usage is TRBJ1-2; D gene ambiguous. The CDR3 runs to 14 residues. Germline CDR1 is MNHNY and CDR2 is SVGAGI (reference sequence). Trimming shortened V by 0 bases and J by 7 bases, and 12 bases separated the two germline ends. DNA of the CDR3: TGTGCCAGCAGTTACTCGCCAGGCCAGAGTGGCTACACCTTC. This codes for CASSYSPGQSGYTF.

This rearrangement joins TRBV28 to TRBJ1-2; TRBD1 matches 7 bases. The CDR3 contains 14 residues. The germline CDR1 and CDR2 sequences are MDHEN and SYDVKM. V shed 5 bases and J 1 base; nucleotides not matched to a gene: 4. The CDR3: CASSIPGGNYGYTF. CDR3 nucleotides: TGTGCCAGCAGTATCCCAGGGGGTAACTATGGCTACACCTTC.

This clone was detected once. The chain combines TRBV9 with TRBJ2-1, with 11 positions matching TRBD2. Germline CDR1 is SGDLS and CDR2 is YYNGEE. Trimming removed 2 bases from V and 6 bases from J; junction bases left unmatched: 1. This CDR3 comprises 14 residues. The CDR3 sequence is CASSVSGGANEQFF. CDR3 sequence (DNA): TGTGCCAGCAGCGTTAGCGGGGGGGCCAATGAGCAGTTCTTC.

There are a few counts of this clone. V is TRBV6-8 and J is TRBJ1-5; 8 bases map to TRBD1. The CDR3 loop spans 16 amino acids. The J segment lost 3 bases and the V segment lost 6 bases, leaving 10 bases of the junction unmatched. Germline CDR1 and CDR2: MNHGY and SAAAGT. The CDR3 region is CASSPTRQGHNQPQHF. CDR3 coding DNA: TGTGCCAGCAGCCCGACAAGACAGGGGCACAATCAGCCCCAGCATTTT.

CDR3 DNA: TGTGCCAGCAGCTTAGTCCCGAGCTATGGCTACACCTTC. This encodes CASSLVPSYGYTF. V is TRBV7-3 and J is TRBJ1-2; D remains unclear. Germline values: CDR1 SGHTA, CDR2 FQGTGA. This CDR3 is 13 amino acids long. V lost 2 bases and J 4 bases, leaving 8 bases between the germline ends.

DNA for the CDR3: TGCGCCAGCAGCCCCAGGTCAGGGGGTGGCAATGAGCAGTTCTTC. This codes for CASSPRSGGGNEQFF. The rearrangement links TRBV4-1 to TRBJ2-1; 7 bases align to TRBD1. Trimming cost V 4 bases and J 6 bases; bases outside gene matches: 9. The CDR3 length is 15 residues. CDR1 MGHRA and CDR2 YSYEKL come from the germline V gene.

The genes are TRBV21-1 and TRBJ1-4; the table's D call, TRBD1, has no DNA check behind it. TRBV21-1 is shown as a pseudogene. The CDR3 totals 19 residues. The CDR3 is CASSKVPPVQGEINEKLFF. CDR3 sequence (DNA): TGTGCCAGCAGCAAAGTCCCTCCCGTACAGGGAGAGATTAATGAAAAACTGTTTTTT.

The chain is built from TRBV10-3 and TRBJ2-3; maybe TRBD2 (6 bases). Germline V lookup: CDR1 ENHRY, CDR2 SYGVKD. Trimming shortened V by 10 bases and J by 4 bases, and 30 bases separated the two germline ends. The CDR3 has 18 amino acids. CDR3 protein: CATGSSKKPETGADTQYF. In nucleotides, the CDR3 is TGTGCCACCGGTAGCAGCAAGAAACCCGAAACGGGGGCAGATACGCAGTATTTT.

The rearrangement links TRBV25-1 to TRBJ1-5; TRBD1 agrees at 10 bases. CDR3 length: 17 amino acids. Trimming at V came to 8 bases and at J to 5 bases, leaving 15 bases not matched to a gene. Looked up from germline, CDR1 is MGHDK and CDR2 is SYGVNS. The CDR3 spells CASYRPDGQGGHQPQHF. For the CDR3, the DNA is TGTGCCAGCTACCGACCCGATGGACAGGGGGGTCATCAGCCCCAGCATTTT.

The chain combines TRBV2 with TRBJ2-7; 10 bases are shared with TRBD1. The CDR3 has 14 residues. J was trimmed by 6 bases and V by 7 bases; bases with no gene match: 9. Per the germline V gene, CDR1 is SNHLY and CDR2 is FYNNEI. Here the CDR3 reads CASTPGTGEGEQYF. The CDR3, as DNA: TGTGCCAGCACCCCCGGGACAGGGGAGGGCGAGCAGTACTTC.

In this sample, this clone turned up a few times. The genes are TRBV5-1 and TRBJ2-7, with no clear D. Trimming pared 4 bases from V and 2 bases from J, leaving 4 bases between. Per germline, CDR1 SGHRS and CDR2 YFSETQ. The CDR3 length is 11 residues. CDR3 residues: CASSDTYEQYF. The DNA of the CDR3 is TGCGCCAGCAGCGACACCTACGAGCAGTACTTC.

V and J are TRBV4-2 and TRBJ2-1; 9 bases line up with TRBD2. This CDR3 region has 16 residues. The germline V gene encodes CDR1 LGHNA and CDR2 YNFKEQ. After removal of 3 bases from V and 3 bases from J, the junction contained 6 bases not matched to a gene. The CDR3, as DNA: TGTGCCAGCAGCCACGTGCGGGGGGGCGTCTACAATGAGCAGTTCTTC. Translating gives CASSHVRGGVYNEQFF.

This chain joins TRBV7-3 and TRBJ2-1; D possibly corresponds to TRBD2 (6 bases). V dropped 4 bases and J dropped 5 bases, with 9 bases sitting between them. CDR1 and CDR2 from the germline V gene are SGHTA and FQGTGA. The CDR3 has 13 residues. The CDR3, as DNA: TGTGCCAGCAGCTGGACTAAAAACAATGAGCAGTTCTTC. This sequence encodes CASSWTKNNEQFF.

The V gene is TRBV9, the J gene TRBJ2-1, with 9 nucleotides matching TRBD1. Trimming at V came to 3 bases and at J to 6 bases, leaving 7 bases not matched to a gene. CDR1 and CDR2 from the germline V gene are SGDLS and YYNGEE. The CDR3 spans 15 residues. CDR3: CASSAGTGPGNEQFF. CDR3 in DNA: TGTGCCAGCAGCGCGGGGACAGGGCCCGGCAATGAGCAGTTCTTC. Full variable domain (remainder filled in from reference TRBV9 and TRBJ2-1): DSGVTQTPKHLITATGQRVTLRCSPRSGDLSVYWYQQSLDQGLQFLIQYYNGEERAKGNILERFSAQQFPDLHSELNLSSLELGDSALYFCASSAGTGPGNEQFFGPGTRLTVL.

The chain is built from TRBV4-1 and TRBJ2-2, with D perhaps matching TRBD1 (6 bases). The V and J ends lost 0 bases and 3 bases respectively, with 17 bases between them. There are 18 residues in the CDR3. Germline V gene lookup returns CDR1 MGHRA and CDR2 YSYEKL. CDR3 sequence reads: CASSQDPTLDRYTGELFF. For the CDR3, the DNA is TGCGCCAGCAGCCAAGATCCAACCCTTGACAGGTACACCGGGGAGCTGTTTTTT.

This chain connects TRBV30 to TRBJ2-7; 7 nucleotides match TRBD2. The CDR3 is 12 amino acids. Trimming cost V 2 bases and J 9 bases; bases outside gene matches: 7. Germline assignment: CDR1 GTSNPN and CDR2 SVGIG (reference sequence). CDR3 in amino acids: CAWSLGLSGQYF. As DNA, the CDR3 is TGTGCCTGGAGTTTGGGACTATCAGGGCAGTACTTC.

The chain combines TRBV6-6 with TRBJ2-7; TRBD1 matches 9 bases. J lost 3 bases, V lost 0 bases, and 3 bases had no gene match. The CDR3 sequence is 15 residues long. Germline loops: CDR1 MNHNY, CDR2 SVGAGI (reference sequence). CDR3 nucleotide sequence: TGTGCCAGCAGTTACTCGGGGGGACAGGGCTACGAGCAGTACTTC. It specifies CASSYSGGQGYEQYF.

V gene TRBV5-8 combines with J gene TRBJ1-1; no firm D call. V gave up 0 bases and J gave up 1 base, with 10 bases separating them. CDR3 length: 15 residues. CDR1 is SGHTS and CDR2 is YDEGEE in the germline V gene. The CDR3 DNA is TGTGCCAGCAGCTTGGTTTACACATCGAACACTGAAGCTTTCTTT. Encoded protein: CASSLVYTSNTEAFF.

The chain employs TRBV7-3 and TRBJ2-7; 12 bases align to TRBD1. CDR3 size: 15 residues. The J segment lost 5 bases and the V segment lost 5 bases, leaving 7 bases of the junction unmatched. Germline CDR1 reads SGHTA; CDR2 reads FQGTGA. CDR3 DNA sequence: TGTGCCAGCAGCCCCGGGACAGGGGGCTGGGACGAGCAGTACTTC. As protein: CASSPGTGGWDEQYF.

As concerns this clone: Relative to the germline gene, one junction end is altered; a read error may explain this. J is TRBJ2-2 and V is TRBV6-5; D perhaps matches TRBD1 (5 bases). Germline values: CDR1 MNHEY, CDR2 SVGAGI. The CDR3 is 16 residues long. CDR3 nucleotides: TGTGCCAGCAGTAACTCGATAGGGGTGAACACCGGGGAGCTGTTTTTT. This sequence encodes CASSNSIGVNTGELFF.